These 2 T cell receptor beta chains were sequenced from one sample in a study of neurological immune-mediated disorders (dated by TCRdb to the late 2010s). Receptors were amplified or captured by 5' RACE. Instrument used: Illumina HiSeq 2500. TCRdb trimmed the raw reads at Q25, called clones with MiXCR and kept productive beta chains. For every CDR3 protein sequence, its rows merge into one entry that carries the most common genes and DNA. Here the sample has 50,000 to 70,000 distinct CDR3 sequences; roughly 13% occur a single time. The ten most abundant clones make up around 10% of the sample. The material sequenced was PBMCs. The receptors stem from a woman aged 55-70 years with HTLV-1-associated myelopathy (HAM/TSP).

The chain employs TRBV20-1 and TRBJ2-5, with a tentative D call TRBD2 (6 bases). Germline-derived CDR1 and CDR2 are DFQATT and SNEGSKA (reference sequence). The V gene lost 6 bases and the J gene lost 3 bases, with 11 bases spanning the gap. The CDR3 totals 12 residues. CDR3 DNA: TGCAGTGCGGGGGGTGGGAAAGAGACCCAGTACTTC. It specifies CSAGGGKETQYF.

This clonotype was counted ten times or more. This chain joins TRBV27 and TRBJ2-1, with D possibly TRBD2 on 6 matching bases. CDR3 length equals 15 residues. Germline V gene lookup returns CDR1 MNHEY and CDR2 SMNVEV (reference sequence). Trimming removed 7 bases at V and 2 bases at J, with 15 bases between. The CDR3 region has the DNA TGTGCCAGCACCCCCCGCGGGAAAACCTACAATGAGCAGTTCTTC. Amino acids: CASTPRGKTYNEQFF.